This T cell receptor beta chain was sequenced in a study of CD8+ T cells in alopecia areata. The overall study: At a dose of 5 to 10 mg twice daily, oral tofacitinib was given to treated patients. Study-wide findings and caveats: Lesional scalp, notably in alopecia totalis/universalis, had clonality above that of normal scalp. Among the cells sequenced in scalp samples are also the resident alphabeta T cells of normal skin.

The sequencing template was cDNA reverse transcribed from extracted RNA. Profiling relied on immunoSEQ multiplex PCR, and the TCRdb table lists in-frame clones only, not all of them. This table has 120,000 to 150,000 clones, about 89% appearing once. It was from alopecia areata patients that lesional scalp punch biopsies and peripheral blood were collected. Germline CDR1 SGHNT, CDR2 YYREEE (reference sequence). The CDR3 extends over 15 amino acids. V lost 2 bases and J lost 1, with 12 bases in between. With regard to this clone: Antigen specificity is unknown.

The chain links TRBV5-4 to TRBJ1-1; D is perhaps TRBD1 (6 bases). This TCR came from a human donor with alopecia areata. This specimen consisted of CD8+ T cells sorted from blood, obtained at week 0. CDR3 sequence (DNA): TGTGCCAGCAGCTTCGGGGGGGCTGGGAACACTGAAGCTTTCTTT. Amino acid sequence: CASSFGGAGNTEAFF.